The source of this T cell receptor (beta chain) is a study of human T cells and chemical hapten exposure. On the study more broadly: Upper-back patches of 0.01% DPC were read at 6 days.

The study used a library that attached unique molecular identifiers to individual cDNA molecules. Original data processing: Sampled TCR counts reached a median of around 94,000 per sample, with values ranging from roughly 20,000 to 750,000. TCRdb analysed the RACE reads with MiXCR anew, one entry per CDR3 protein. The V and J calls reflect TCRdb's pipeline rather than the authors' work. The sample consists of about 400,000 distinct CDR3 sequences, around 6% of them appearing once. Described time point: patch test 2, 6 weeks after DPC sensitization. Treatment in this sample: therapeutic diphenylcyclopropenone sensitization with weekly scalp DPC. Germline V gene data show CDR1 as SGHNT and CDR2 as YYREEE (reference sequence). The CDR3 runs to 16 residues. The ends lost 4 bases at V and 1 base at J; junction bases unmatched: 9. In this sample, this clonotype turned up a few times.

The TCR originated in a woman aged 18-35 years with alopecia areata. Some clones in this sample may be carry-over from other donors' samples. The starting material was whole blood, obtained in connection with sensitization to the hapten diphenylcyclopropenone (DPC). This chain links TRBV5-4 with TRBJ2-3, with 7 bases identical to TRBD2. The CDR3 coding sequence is TGTGCCAGCAGCCCGGAGGCGGGGGTTGGCACAGATACGCAGTATTTT. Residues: CASSPEAGVGTDTQYF.